This T cell receptor (beta chain) derives from a study of blood T cell repertoires in COVID-19. Methods used by the authors: By means of reference gene primer amplification, nucleated cell counts were estimated. Here immunoSEQ multiplex PCR was the method, and the copy in TCRdb shows in-frame clones only, minus some. D and trimming come from the DNA, and the V and J calls and clone size come from that table. Here the sample spans a few hundred thousand clones, roughly four fifths being singletons. This clone has more than one count but fewer than ten. Germline V gene sequence: CDR1 SGHDT, CDR2 YYEEEE. V dropped 2 bases and J dropped 5; count of bases not matched to a gene: 8. CDR3 size: 15 residues.

This chain connects TRBV5-6 to TRBJ1-2, with TRBD1 identical over 8 bases. Sequenced: peripheral blood. The source of this sequence is a human donor with acute or convalescent COVID-19. The donor label of this sample is uncertain. In DNA, the CDR3 is TGTGCCAGCAGCTTTTACGGGACAGGTACATATGGCTACACCTTC. Encoded protein: CASSFYGTGTYGYTF.